The clone carrying this TCR beta chain was observed a few times. Its antigen is unidentified. TCRdb keeps only in-frame clones here, not all; method: immunoSEQ multiplex PCR. This repertoire shows some 140,000 clones, approximately 90% found once; its top ten account for 1.9%. This record belongs to a study of T cell responses to AZD1222 COVID-19 vaccine. Whole-study results and caveats: Possibly, clonal diversity was underestimated; donors were largely white British and included more females.

The CDR3 covers 15 residues. The junction had 3 bases not matched to a gene; V was cut back by 4 bases and J by 3 bases. CDR1 is SGHTA, CDR2 FQGNSA, per germline. The chain joins TRBV7-2 to TRBJ2-2; 9 bases are shared with TRBD1. Here the sequenced sample was peripheral blood, taken on day 0 of AZD1222 vaccination. This sequence originates from an adult in good health. CDR3 region: CASSSRDRDTGELFF. CDR3 DNA: TGTGCCAGCAGCTCCCGGGACAGGGACACCGGGGAGCTGTTTTTT.